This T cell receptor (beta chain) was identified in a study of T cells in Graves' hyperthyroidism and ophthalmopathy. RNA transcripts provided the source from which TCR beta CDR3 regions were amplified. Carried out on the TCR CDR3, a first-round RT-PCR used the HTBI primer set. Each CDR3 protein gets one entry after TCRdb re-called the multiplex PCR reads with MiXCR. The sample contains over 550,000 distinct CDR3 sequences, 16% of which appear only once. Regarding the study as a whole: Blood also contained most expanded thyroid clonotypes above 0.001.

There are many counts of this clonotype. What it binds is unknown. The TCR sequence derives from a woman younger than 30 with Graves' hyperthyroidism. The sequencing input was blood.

DNA for the CDR3: TGTGCCAGCGACACAATGGAGAGCGGGAAAAATGGTGAGCAGTTCTTC. Translating it yields CASDTMESGKNGEQFF. The chain is built from TRBV6-2 or TRBV6-3 and TRBJ2-1, with 7 bases identical to TRBD2. The CDR3 spans 16 residues. With 8 bases clipped from V and 9 bases from J, the junction kept 19 bases outside the gene matches. Germline lookup yields CDR1 MNHEY and CDR2 SVGEGT.